Shown below are 20 T cell receptor beta chains from a single sample sequenced in a study of response to subunit inactivated influenza vaccine. Each CDR3 protein gets one entry after TCRdb re-called the RT-PCR reads with MiXCR. The data show about 780,000 distinct CDR3 sequences, 15% to 20% seen once. This specimen was PBMCs from blood, taken 4 to 6 days after vaccination. Every receptor here comes from a man aged 45-60 years who received an inactivated influenza vaccine.

The V call is TRBV29-1, the J call TRBJ1-4; unclear D gene. Germline V gene sequence: CDR1 SQVTM, CDR2 ANQGSEA. The CDR3 totals 13 residues. The V gene lost 5 bases and the J gene lost 8 bases, with 15 bases spanning the gap. CDR3 sequence: CSVRGSRGEKLFF. The CDR3 nucleotides are TGCAGCGTTCGAGGGTCCCGAGGCGAAAAACTGTTTTTT.

The sample holds a few counts of this clonotype. The chain is built from TRBV7-7 and TRBJ2-1; TRBD2 is a possible D gene (6 bases). Between the trimmed V and J ends, which lost 0 bases and 6 bases, there was a span of 9 bases. The CDR3 is 14 residues long. Germline V gene data show CDR1 as SSHAT and CDR2 as FNYEAQ (reference sequence). The CDR3 bases are TGTGCCAGCAGCTTAGCAGGGACTGTCAATGAGCAGTTCTTC. Translated, it gives CASSLAGTVNEQFF. Full variable domain (outside the CDR3, taken from reference TRBV7-7 and TRBJ2-1): GAGVSQSPRYKVTKRGQDVTLRCDPISSHATLYWYQQALGQGPEFLTYFNYEAQPDKSGLPSDRFSAERPEGSISTLTIQRTEQRDSAMYRCASSLAGTVNEQFFGPGTRLTVL.

The rearrangement links TRBV14 to TRBJ1-6; D is unresolved. From germline, CDR1 is SGHDN and CDR2 FVKESK. V gave up 1 base and J gave up 8 bases, with 12 bases separating them. The CDR3 is 15 residues long. The DNA of the CDR3 is TGTGCCAGCAGCCAAGTAACGGGGTATGATTCACCCCTCCACTTT. Translation gives CASSQVTGYDSPLHF.

This clonotype occurred many times. The J gene is TRBJ2-7, the V gene TRBV20-1, with 10 bases identical to TRBD2. The CDR3 is made up of 15 amino acids. J was trimmed by 5 bases and V by 0 bases; bases with no gene match: 7. Germline loops: CDR1 DFQATT, CDR2 SNEGSKA (reference sequence). DNA for the CDR3: TGCAGTGCTAGAGATCCTAGACTAGCGGGCGACGAGCAGTACTTC. Protein: CSARDPRLAGDEQYF.

This clonotype was recorded many times. The V gene is TRBV29-1, the J gene TRBJ2-7; 14 nucleotides line up with TRBD2. The trim removed 6 bases at V and 6 bases at J, leaving 7 bases unmatched. The germline CDR1 and CDR2 sequences are SQVTM and ANQGSEA. This CDR3 comprises 14 residues. The CDR3 DNA reads TGCAGCGTAGCGACTAGCGGGAGGGCGACCGAGCAGTACTTC. Residues: CSVATSGRATEQYF.

This chain uses TRBV6-5 with TRBJ2-7, with 7 bases aligning to TRBD1. The CDR3 loop spans 14 amino acids. Germline CDR1 reads MNHEY; CDR2 reads SVGAGI. Trimming took 6 bases from V and 0 from J; bases not matched to a gene: 5. The CDR3 region has the DNA TGTGCCAGCAGATACACAGGGGACTCCTACGAGCAGTACTTC. Translated: CASRYTGDSYEQYF.

The table lists this clonotype with a few counts. The chain combines TRBV20-1 with TRBJ2-7; tentative D call: TRBD2 (6 bases). V was clipped by 5 bases and J by 5 bases, with 19 bases between them. The CDR3 contains 14 residues. The germline V gene encodes CDR1 DFQATT and CDR2 SNEGSKA (reference sequence). The CDR3 DNA reads as TGCAGTGCTTCACCCCGGGGGACTGTCGACGAGCAGTACTTC. Translated, it gives CSASPRGTVDEQYF.

This chain links TRBV5-6 with TRBJ2-3; D call uncertain. The CDR3 totals 12 residues. V lost 7 bases and J 10 bases, leaving 16 bases between the germline ends. Looked up from germline, CDR1 is SGHDT and CDR2 is YYEEEE. The CDR3 protein is CASSRVRAAQYF. As DNA, the CDR3 is TGTGCCAGCTCCAGAGTTAGGGCTGCGCAGTATTTT. The whole variable domain, filled in from reference TRBV5-6 and TRBJ2-3, reads DAGVTQSPTHLIKTRGQQVTLRCSPKSGHDTVSWYQQALGQGPQFIFQYYEEEERQRGNFPDRFSGHQFPNYSSELNVNALLLGDSALYLCASSRVRAAQYFGPGTRLTVL.

The chain carries TRBV7-8 and TRBJ1-6; unclear D gene. The CDR3 length is 14 residues. Germline values: CDR1 SGHVS, CDR2 FQNEAQ. Trimming left V 6 bases short and J 7 bases short, with 13 bases between. CDR3: CASSPSEKNSPLHF. The CDR3 nucleotides read TGTGCCAGCAGTCCGTCCGAAAAGAATTCACCCCTCCACTTT.

This clonotype was seen ten or more times. V is TRBV29-1 and J is TRBJ1-1; 9 bases match TRBD1. The germline V gene encodes CDR1 SQVTM and CDR2 ANQGSEA. The ends lost 6 bases at V and 5 bases at J; junction bases unmatched: 7. The CDR3 covers 13 residues. The CDR3 is CSVVRQGGTEAFF. The CDR3 coding sequence is TGCAGCGTAGTACGACAGGGGGGAACTGAAGCTTTCTTT.

This clonotype occurred a few times. The rearrangement links TRBV30 to TRBJ1-1; D gene uncertain. Trimming took off 2 bases at V and 1 base at J, with 8 bases between the two ends. Germline V gene sequence: CDR1 GTSNPN, CDR2 SVGIG (reference sequence). The CDR3 covers 13 residues. The CDR3 DNA is TGTGCCTGGAGTCTTGAGGCGAACACTGAAGCTTTCTTT. It is translated as CAWSLEANTEAFF.

The V and J genes are TRBV10-3 and TRBJ1-1, with TRBD1 identical over 10 bases. V gave up 3 bases and J gave up 6 bases; unmatched junction bases: 7. The CDR3 totals 15 residues. Germline V gene sequence: CDR1 ENHRY, CDR2 SYGVKD. In nucleotides, the CDR3 is TGTGCCATCAGTGATAAGGGACAGGGGATCTCTGAAGCTTTCTTT. This translates into CAISDKGQGISEAFF.

This clonotype was detected only a few times. The genes are TRBV4-2 and TRBJ2-7; TRBD1 matches 7 bases. Per germline, CDR1 LGHNA and CDR2 YNFKEQ. The CDR3 totals 13 residues. Trimming at V came to 3 bases and at J to 5 bases, leaving 4 bases not matched to a gene. CDR3 in amino acids: CASSQTTGDEQYF. The CDR3 nucleotides are TGTGCCAGCAGCCAGACCACAGGGGACGAGCAGTACTTC.

The chain uses TRBV20-1 and TRBJ2-3; D may be TRBD1 (6 bases). This CDR3 comprises 15 residues. Germline CDR1 DFQATT, CDR2 SNEGSKA (reference sequence). V lost 1 base, J lost 0 bases, and 11 bases lay in between. CDR3 nucleotides: TGCAGTGCTAGAGGTCGGGACAAAAGCACAGATACGCAGTATTTT. Translated, it gives CSARGRDKSTDTQYF.

The V gene is TRBV7-2, the J gene TRBJ2-2, with D possibly TRBD2 on 5 matching bases. Deletions cut 5 bases from V and 6 bases from J, with 19 bases between. The germline V gene has CDR1 SGHTA and CDR2 FQGNSA. The CDR3 is made up of 16 amino acids. The CDR3 DNA reads TGTGCCAGCAGCCACGCCTCCCGGGGAGAGGCCGGGGAGCTGTTTTTT. Translating it yields CASSHASRGEAGELFF.

This chain uses TRBV20-1 with TRBJ2-5, with 8 bases fitting TRBD2. The CDR3 extends over 14 amino acids. Trimming took 6 bases from V and 5 from J; bases not matched to a gene: 11. Germline CDR1 DFQATT, CDR2 SNEGSKA (reference sequence). The CDR3 region is CSARESGRRETQYF. CDR3 sequence (DNA): TGCAGTGCCAGGGAAAGCGGGAGACGGGAGACCCAGTACTTC.

This clonotype was seen only a few times. The chain uses TRBV7-2 and TRBJ2-1, with 10 bases identical to TRBD2. The J segment lost 1 base and the V segment lost 6 bases, leaving 3 bases of the junction unmatched. This CDR3 is built from 15 residues. The germline gives CDR1 SGHTA, CDR2 FQGNSA. The CDR3 DNA reads as TGTGCCAGCAGGCAACTAGCGGGATCCTACAATGAGCAGTTCTTC. Translation gives CASRQLAGSYNEQFF.

This clonotype was seen a single time. The CDR3 reads CASSQKVRGNTIYF. The CDR3 DNA reads as TGCGCCAGCAGCCAAAAGGTTCGGGGAAACACCATATATTTT. This sequence joins TRBV4-3 and TRBJ1-3; no reliable D call. The CDR3 has 14 amino acids. Trimming removed 2 bases at V and 4 bases at J, with 9 bases between. CDR1 and CDR2 from the germline V gene are LGHNA and YSLEER.

CDR3 coding DNA: TGTGCCAGCAGCCAGGACAGGTGGGCTGGAAACACCATATATTTT. Encoded protein: CASSQDRWAGNTIYF. The chain employs TRBV4-2 and TRBJ1-3, with 7 positions matching TRBD1. Per germline, CDR1 LGHNA and CDR2 YNFKEQ. J gave up 2 bases and V 3 bases, and 4 bases lay outside the gene matches. This CDR3 region has 15 residues.

The chain recombines TRBV4-1 with TRBJ1-4; D is unresolved. The V and J ends lost 0 bases and 8 bases respectively, with 10 bases between them. Per the germline V gene, CDR1 is MGHRA and CDR2 is YSYEKL. The CDR3 length is 14 residues. The CDR3 protein is CASSQETGWEKLFF. CDR3 sequence (DNA): TGCGCCAGCAGCCAAGAGACGGGGTGGGAAAAACTGTTTTTT.